The 27 T cell receptor beta chains in this list originate from one sample, sequenced in a study of T cells after yellow fever vaccination. TCRdb processed the 5' RACE reads anew with MiXCR; each CDR3 protein has one entry. The sample carries more than 300,000 distinct CDR3 sequences, around 4.5% recorded once. The specimen comprised PBMCs, sampled 15 days after the yellow fever booster vaccination. The origin of the receptors is a young man who received the YFV17D yellow fever vaccine.

This clonotype has more than one count but fewer than ten. The chain recombines TRBV4-1 with TRBJ2-3; 10 nucleotides match TRBD1. The CDR3 is made up of 17 amino acids. The junction had 3 bases not matched to a gene; V was cut back by 0 bases and J by 0 bases. The germline gives CDR1 MGHRA, CDR2 YSYEKL. This CDR3 reads CASSQDRQGASTDTQYF. The CDR3 DNA reads TGCGCCAGCAGCCAAGACCGACAGGGGGCAAGCACAGATACGCAGTATTTT.

This clonotype showed up many times. This chain connects TRBV12-3 or TRBV12-4 to TRBJ2-5, with TRBD2 matching 7 bases. The CDR3 sequence is 15 residues long. After removal of 0 bases from V and 5 bases from J, the junction contained 6 bases not matched to a gene. The DNA for the CDR3 is TGTGCCAGCAGTTTAGCGGGAGCGGGGACTGAGACCCAGTACTTC. This codes for CASSLAGAGTETQYF.

The chain has TRBV5-4 and TRBJ2-1; D is possibly TRBD2 (7 bases). Germline V lookup: CDR1 SGHNT, CDR2 YYREEE (reference sequence). Trimming stripped 7 bases from V and 0 bases from J, with 14 bases between. CDR3 length: 15 residues. This CDR3 is CASSEGGGSYNEQFF. The CDR3 nucleotides read TGTGCCAGCTCGGAAGGGGGGGGCTCCTACAATGAGCAGTTCTTC.

The V gene is TRBV11-2, the J gene TRBJ1-4; D not certain. The CDR3 contains 16 residues. Germline V lookup: CDR1 SGHAT, CDR2 FQNNGV. The ends were cut back, 4 bases at V and 6 bases at J, with 18 bases in the middle. CDR3 sequence reads: CASSSTPVDVYEKLFF. In DNA form, the CDR3 reads TGTGCCAGCAGCTCCACTCCGGTGGATGTTTATGAAAAACTGTTTTTT.

This clonotype was seen a few times. The chain is built from TRBV6-5 and TRBJ2-2; 7 bases are shared with TRBD2. The CDR3 totals 16 residues. The germline V gene encodes CDR1 MNHEY and CDR2 SVGAGI. V gave up 1 base and J gave up 1 base; unmatched junction bases: 3. The CDR3 loop is CASSYYGGGNTGELFF. CDR3 coding DNA: TGTGCCAGCAGTTACTACGGCGGGGGGAACACCGGGGAGCTGTTTTTT.

This clonotype was seen at least ten times. The chain has TRBV6-5 and TRBJ1-3, with TRBD1 identical over 9 bases. Germline V gene lookup returns CDR1 MNHEY and CDR2 SVGAGI. The CDR3 spans 15 residues. V lost 5 bases and J lost 4; bases outside the gene matches: 6. In DNA form, the CDR3 reads TGTGCCAGCAGTCCCCGGACAGGGGCAGGAAACACCATATATTTT. Translated, it gives CASSPRTGAGNTIYF.

This clonotype was picked up many times. The chain uses TRBV20-1 and TRBJ2-3; 7 nucleotides align to TRBD2. The CDR3 sequence is 14 residues long. From germline, CDR1 is DFQATT and CDR2 SNEGSKA (reference sequence). J was trimmed by 6 bases and V by 6 bases; bases with no gene match: 12. CDR3 in amino acids: CSAVQTGGVDTQYF. The CDR3 region has the DNA TGCAGTGCGGTCCAAACGGGGGGAGTGGATACGCAGTATTTT.

V and J are TRBV19 and TRBJ1-1, with D possibly matching TRBD1 (6 bases). The CDR3 contains 14 residues. Germline CDR1 and CDR2: LNHDA and SQIVND (reference sequence). The ends were cut back, 4 bases at V and 3 bases at J, with 12 bases in the middle. CDR3 loop: CASSKDSSDTEAFF. The CDR3 DNA sequence: TGTGCCAGTAGTAAGGACAGCAGCGACACTGAAGCTTTCTTT.

This clonotype was picked up a small number of times. The CDR3 here is CASSSGGDFQETQYF. CDR3 DNA: TGTGCCAGCAGTTCCGGCGGGGACTTCCAAGAGACCCAGTACTTC. This rearrangement joins TRBV6-2 or TRBV6-3 to TRBJ2-5, with D possibly TRBD2 on 6 matching bases. Germline V gene lookup returns CDR1 MNHEY and CDR2 SVGEGT. Trimming removed 4 bases from V and 1 base from J, with 13 bases in between. CDR3 length: 15 amino acids.

This sequence joins TRBV27 and TRBJ1-6, with 8 nucleotides matching TRBD1. Germline lookup yields CDR1 MNHEY and CDR2 SMNVEV (reference sequence). The J segment lost 9 bases and the V segment lost 6 bases, leaving 4 bases of the junction unmatched. The CDR3 is made up of 13 amino acids. CDR3: CASRTGDFSPLHF. The CDR3, as DNA: TGTGCCAGCAGGACAGGGGATTTTTCACCCCTCCACTTT.

This clonotype was counted between two and nine times. The chain uses TRBV28 and TRBJ2-3; TRBD2 agrees at 15 bases. Germline V gives CDR1 MDHEN, CDR2 SYDVKM. The J segment lost 6 bases and the V segment lost 6 bases, leaving 13 bases of the junction unmatched. CDR3 size: 18 residues. The CDR3 protein is CASRPSPGLAGGWDTQYF. CDR3 nucleotide sequence: TGTGCCAGCAGGCCCAGCCCGGGACTAGCGGGGGGCTGGGATACGCAGTATTTT.

Many counts were recorded for this clonotype. This sequence joins TRBV6-1 and TRBJ2-2, with D perhaps matching TRBD1 (5 bases). Germline V gene data show CDR1 as MNHNS and CDR2 as SASEGT. The V gene lost 11 bases and the J gene lost 2 bases, with 12 bases spanning the gap. CDR3 length equals 13 residues. The CDR3 nucleotides are TGTGCCGGGTCGACAGACAACACCGGGGAGCTGTTTTTT. It translates to CAGSTDNTGELFF.

This clonotype occurred a few times. V and J are TRBV20-1 and TRBJ1-5; no firm D call. The CDR3 is 14 residues long. V was pared by 0 bases and J by 5 bases, with 11 bases between. The V gene's germline CDR1 is DFQATT and CDR2 SNEGSKA (reference sequence). CDR3 DNA sequence: TGCAGTGCTAGAGATCCATCGGGCCATCAGCCCCAGCATTTT. This encodes CSARDPSGHQPQHF.

CDR3 nucleotide sequence: TGTGCCAGCGACAAAACTGAGCAGTACTTC. Translating gives CASDKTEQYF. The chain carries TRBV21-1 and TRBJ2-7. TRBV21-1 is deemed a pseudogene. The CDR3 extends over 10 amino acids.

This clonotype was counted between two and nine times. The gene calls are TRBV5-1 and TRBJ2-1; TRBD1 might be the D (6 bases). CDR3 length equals 15 residues. Trimming left V 3 bases short and J 8 bases short, with 18 bases between. Looked up from germline, CDR1 is SGHRS and CDR2 is YFSETQ. This CDR3 is CASSSRDKGLDEQFF. The CDR3 DNA follows: TGCGCCAGCAGCTCCCGGGACAAGGGTTTAGATGAGCAGTTCTTC.

This clonotype has ten or more counts. The rearrangement joins TRBV12-3 or TRBV12-4 to TRBJ2-3; 16 bases line up with TRBD2. The junction had 5 bases not matched to a gene; V was cut back by 5 bases and J by 6 bases. The length of the CDR3 is 16 residues. The CDR3 nucleotides are TGTGCCAGCAGTAACCGGGGACTAGCGGGGGGGGATACGCAGTATTTT. Protein: CASSNRGLAGGDTQYF.

This clonotype came up a few times. The rearrangement joins TRBV29-1 to TRBJ2-1; TRBD2 aligns across 8 bases. CDR3 length: 13 residues. In germline, CDR1 is SQVTM, CDR2 ANQGSEA. With 3 bases clipped from V and 10 bases from J, the junction kept 8 bases outside the gene matches. The CDR3 bases are TGCAGCGTTGATAAGGGCGGGGGGAAAGAGCAGTTCTTC. The encoded protein is CSVDKGGGKEQFF.

This clonotype was detected ten times or more. V gene TRBV7-6 combines with J gene TRBJ1-1; 7 bases align to TRBD1. V lost 0 bases and J lost 2; bases outside the gene matches: 6. CDR3 size: 16 residues. CDR1 SGHVS and CDR2 FNYEAQ come from the germline V gene. Written as DNA, the CDR3 is TGTGCCAGCAGCTTAGCAGCCGGGACAGAAAACACTGAAGCTTTCTTT. Amino acid sequence: CASSLAAGTENTEAFF. Based on the CDR3 plus reference TRBV7-6 and TRBJ1-1, the full variable domain is GAGVSQSPRYKVTKRGQDVALRCDPISGHVSLYWYRQALGQGPEFLTYFNYEAQQDKSGLPNDRFSAERPEGSISTLTIQRTEQRDSAMYRCASSLAAGTENTEAFFGQGTRLTVV.

In its sample, this clonotype was seen a few times. The chain is built from TRBV20-1 and TRBJ1-5, with D possibly matching TRBD1 (5 bases). The CDR3 consists of 15 residues. Germline-derived CDR1 and CDR2 are DFQATT and SNEGSKA (reference sequence). V was shortened by 2 bases and J by 2 bases, with 13 bases between the two germline ends. Here the CDR3 DNA reads TGCAGTGCTAGACAAAGGGGTTTGCGCAATCAGCCCCAGCATTTT. Translating it yields CSARQRGLRNQPQHF.

This clonotype was seen more than once but under ten times. This chain's CDR3 is CSASLAGGPNEQFF. The CDR3 nucleotides read TGCAGTGCTAGTCTCGCGGGGGGGCCCAATGAGCAGTTCTTC. The chain has TRBV20-1 and TRBJ2-1, with 9 bases lining up with TRBD2. In germline, CDR1 is DFQATT, CDR2 SNEGSKA (reference sequence). The CDR3 runs 14 residues. V dropped 3 bases and J dropped 6; count of bases not matched to a gene: 6.

This clonotype turned up a few times. The rearrangement joins TRBV5-1 to TRBJ1-1; D ambiguous. CDR3 length: 14 residues. Germline lookup yields CDR1 SGHRS and CDR2 YFSETQ. Trimming cost V 4 bases and J 6 bases, with 16 bases left between them. CDR3 residues: CASSRFRAGAEAFF. The CDR3 DNA follows: TGCGCCAGCAGCCGATTCCGAGCAGGCGCTGAAGCTTTCTTT. The full variable domain, completed using reference TRBV5-1 and TRBJ1-1, is KAGVTQTPRYLIKTRGQQVTLSCSPISGHRSVSWYQQTPGQGLQFLFEYFSETQRNKGNFPGRFSGRQFSNSRSEMNVSTLELGDSALYLCASSRFRAGAEAFFGQGTRLTVV.

This clonotype was recorded a few times. J is TRBJ1-6 and V is TRBV4-1; 10 nucleotides line up with TRBD1. Losses at the gene ends were 3 bases for V and 10 bases for J; bases not matched to a gene: 9. CDR1 is MGHRA, CDR2 YSYEKL, per germline. The CDR3 is made up of 16 amino acids. This chain's CDR3 is CASSHPSGTGDSPLHF. The CDR3 DNA is TGCGCCAGCAGCCATCCCTCCGGGACAGGGGACTCACCCCTCCACTTT.

This clonotype was seen a single time. The gene calls are TRBV12-3 or TRBV12-4 and TRBJ2-5, with 8 positions matching TRBD2. The length of the CDR3 is 14 residues. With V trimmed by 4 bases and J by 5 bases, 6 bases remained unmatched. The CDR3 DNA reads as TGTGCCAGCAGTTACGGGGGGGGGCACGAGACCCAGTACTTC. It translates to CASSYGGGHETQYF.

The chain carries TRBV12-3 or TRBV12-4 and TRBJ2-1; a possible D gene is TRBD1 (5 bases). Deletions cut 7 bases from V and 6 bases from J, with 10 bases between. This CDR3 comprises 12 residues. CDR3 coding DNA: TGTGCCAGCACAAACAGGCGCAATGAGCAGTTCTTC. Its protein is CASTNRRNEQFF.

This clonotype showed up many times. The chain carries TRBV6-4 and TRBJ1-5; 11 nucleotides line up with TRBD1. With 3 bases clipped from V and 1 base from J, the junction kept 14 bases outside the gene matches. Germline V gene lookup returns CDR1 MRHNA and CDR2 SNTAGT. The length of the CDR3 is 20 residues. CDR3 sequence (DNA): TGTGCCAGCAGTGAAGTAGCCGGGACAGGGGGGCCGAAGAGCAATCAGCCCCAGCATTTT. Its protein is CASSEVAGTGGPKSNQPQHF.

This clonotype was observed many times. The V and J genes are TRBV5-1 and TRBJ2-5, with a possible D match to TRBD2 (6 bases). This CDR3 is built from 15 residues. Germline CDR1 reads SGHRS; CDR2 reads YFSETQ. The V gene lost 1 base and the J gene lost 7 bases, with 17 bases spanning the gap. DNA of the CDR3: TGCGCCAGCAGCTTGATAAGTGGCGGGGCGGGGACCCAGTACTTC. This codes for CASSLISGGAGTQYF.

This clonotype came up a few times. The chain links TRBV9 to TRBJ2-5; 8 nucleotides match TRBD1. The germline gives CDR1 SGDLS, CDR2 YYNGEE. V lost 5 bases and J lost 3; bases outside the gene matches: 3. This CDR3 is built from 13 residues. CDR3 sequence: CASRDRGEETQYF. The DNA of the CDR3 is TGTGCCAGCAGAGACAGGGGAGAAGAGACCCAGTACTTC.